The clone carrying this T cell receptor beta chain was detected only a few times. Trimming cost V 10 bases and J 4 bases; bases outside gene matches: 7. The CDR3 sequence is 13 residues long. CDR1 MNHEY and CDR2 SVGAGI come from the germline V gene. Two negative PCRs, clearance, or symptom resolution characterized the recovered Cohort 3 donors. The data were taken from a study of blood T cell repertoires in COVID-19. TCRdb's table, derived via immunoSEQ multiplex PCR, lists solely in-frame clones and lacks some. Of approximately 350,000 clones in the sample, around four fifths were seen once. The J gene is TRBJ1-3, the V gene TRBV6-5; 7 positions match TRBD1. The clonotype was recovered from a woman between 50 and 59 years old who had recovered from COVID-19. The source material was PBMCs or T cells enriched from blood (not recorded which). The CDR3 is CATQGGAGNTIYF. For the CDR3, the DNA is TGTGCCACCCAGGGGGGTGCCGGAAACACCATATATTTT.